The rows below give T cell receptor beta chains drawn from one sample of a study of Ad26.COV2.S vaccination and SARS-CoV-2 variants. Here immunoSEQ multiplex PCR was the method, and the copy in TCRdb shows in-frame clones only, minus some. The data show about 370,000 clones, around 89% seen once. The source was peripheral blood, collected in a trial of Ad26.COV2.S vaccine versus placebo. All receptors come from a person aged 18-65 years who received the Ad26.COV2.S COVID-19 vaccine or a placebo. Both conserved end residues are part of each CDR3. A D gene is named only where the DNA matches it firmly. Expanded clones are given a class, and other clones once, few, many or no size at all.

>TRBJ2-7|TRBV30|NA|TRBD2
CAWRRVSGSTSSYEQYF
TGTGCCTGGAGGAGAGTCAGCGGGAGCACCAGCTCCTACGAGCAGTACTTC
>TRBJ1-6|TRBV6-6|NA|NA
CASSYPRGADNSPLHF
TGTGCCAGCAGTTACCCTAGAGGGGCCGATAATTCACCCCTCCACTTT
>TRBJ2-2|TRBV4-1|NA|TRBD2
CASSQGAGGDGELFF
TGCGCCAGCAGCCAAGGGGCGGGAGGAGACGGGGAGCTGTTTTTT
>TRBJ2-7|TRBV28|NA|NA
CASTPRGRRSYEQYF
TGTGCCAGCACCCCAAGGGGTCGGCGCTCCTACGAGCAGTACTTC
>TRBJ2-2|TRBV7-9|NA|NA
CAKASGGYTGELFF
TGTGCCAAAGCCTCAGGGGGGTACACCGGGGAGCTGTTTTTT
>TRBJ2-1|TRBV2|NA|NA
CASSLRATYNEQFF
TGTGCCAGCAGCCTAAGGGCCACCTACAATGAGCAGTTCTTC
>TRBJ1-1|TRBV5-1|NA|NA
CASSFAPLGNTEAFF
TGCGCCAGCAGCTTTGCCCCTTTAGGGAACACTGAAGCTTTCTTT
>TRBJ2-5|TRBV5-1|NA|TRBD2
CASSRTSARLETQYF
TGCGCCAGCAGCCGGACTAGCGCTCGACTAGAGACCCAGTACTTC
>TRBJ2-7|TRBV28|NA|NA
CASSLKYYEQYF
TGTGCCAGCAGTTTAAAATACTACGAGCAGTACTTC
>TRBJ2-1|TRBV7-2|NA|NA
CASSLGRAYNEQFF
TGTGCCAGCAGCTTAGGGCGAGCGTACAATGAGCAGTTCTTC
>TRBJ2-5|TRBV4-3|once|NA
CASSPEGQFGETQYF
TGCGCCAGCAGCCCCGAGGGACAATTTGGAGAGACCCAGTACTTC
>TRBJ2-2|TRBV6-5|NA|TRBD1
CASSPWTGGSGELFF
TGTGCCAGCAGTCCATGGACAGGGGGGAGCGGGGAGCTGTTTTTT
>TRBJ1-5|TRBV19|NA|NA
CASSASRNQPQHF
TGTGCCAGTAGTGCGAGCCGCAATCAGCCCCAGCATTTT
>TRBJ1-1|TRBV6-2/TRBV6-3|NA|NA
CASSYVRYSTEAFF
TGTGCCAGCAGTTACGTACGTTACTCCACTGAAGCTTTCTTT
>TRBJ2-1|TRBV18|NA|NA
CASSPLRLSSGGNNEQFF
TGTGCCAGCTCACCACTTCGTCTCTCCAGCGGAGGCAACAATGAGCAGTTCTTC
>TRBJ2-3|TRBV19|NA|TRBD2
CASSSLREAGDTQYF
TGTGCCAGTAGTTCCCTACGGGAGGCGGGAGATACGCAGTATTTT
>TRBJ2-2|TRBV7-2|NA|TRBD1
CASSMGQISGELFF
TGTGCCAGCAGCATGGGACAGATCTCAGGGGAGCTGTTTTTT
>TRBJ2-7|TRBV2|NA|TRBD2
CASRALSGTGGYEQYF
TGTGCCAGCAGAGCCTTATCCGGGACCGGGGGGTACGAGCAGTACTTC
>TRBJ2-1|TRBV11-2|once|NA
CASSLRGTKGDYNEQFF
TGTGCCAGCAGCTTACGGGGGACAAAGGGGGATTACAATGAGCAGTTCTTC
>TRBJ2-4|TRBV7-3|NA|NA
CASSHTIAKNIQYF
TGTGCCAGCAGTCACACCATAGCCAAAAACATTCAGTACTTC
>TRBJ2-2|TRBV4-3|NA|TRBD2
CASSQGRLANTGELFF
TGCGCCAGCAGCCAGGGGAGACTAGCAAACACCGGGGAGCTGTTTTTT
>TRBJ2-2|TRBV19|NA|NA
CASSIPRGGNTGELFF
TGTGCCAGTAGTATCCCCAGGGGAGGGAACACCGGGGAGCTGTTTTTT
>TRBJ1-1|TRBV28|NA|TRBD1
CASSLPGTGTEAFF
TGTGCCAGCAGTTTACCCGGGACAGGCACTGAAGCTTTCTTT
>TRBJ1-1|TRBV12-3/TRBV12-4|NA|NA
CASSLYGSSFF
TGTGCCAGCAGTTTGTATGGGTCGTCTTTCTTT
>TRBJ1-1|TRBV6-5|NA|NA
CASKEALGDNTEAFF
TGTGCCAGCAAGGAGGCTTTGGGGGATAACACTGAAGCTTTCTTT
>TRBJ2-1|TRBV30|NA|TRBD1
CAWSEGTGPYNEQFF
TGTGCCTGGAGTGAGGGGACAGGGCCCTACAATGAGCAGTTCTTC
>TRBJ1-6|TRBV10-3|NA|NA
CAISETGRSNSPLHF
TGTGCCATCAGTGAGACGGGCAGGTCCAATTCACCCCTCCACTTT
>TRBJ2-2|TRBV23-1|NA|NA
CASSHFYSGIETNTGELFF
TGCGCCAGCAGTCATTTTTATAGCGGAATAGAGACGAACACCGGGGAGCTGTTTTTT
>TRBJ1-1|TRBV7-9|NA|TRBD1
CASSSGGAGTEAFF
TGTGCCAGCAGCTCAGGGGGCGCAGGGACTGAAGCTTTCTTT
>TRBJ2-7|TRBV6-5|NA|TRBD2
CASSYSNGEGYEQYF
TGTGCCAGCAGTTACTCGAACGGGGAGGGCTACGAGCAGTACTTC
>TRBJ1-1|TRBV29-1|NA|TRBD1
CSVEEGAGTEAFF
TGCAGCGTTGAGGAGGGGGCAGGGACTGAAGCTTTCTTT
>TRBJ2-7|TRBV5-5|NA|NA
CASSLSDVYYEQYF
TGTGCCAGCAGCTTGTCTGACGTTTACTACGAGCAGTACTTC
>TRBJ2-5|TRBV7-2|NA|TRBD1
CASSLDRGRGTQYF
TGTGCCAGCAGCTTAGACAGGGGGCGCGGGACCCAGTACTTC
>TRBJ1-2|TRBV18|few|NA
CASSEDSWGYTF
TGTGCCAGCTCTGAGGACAGCTGGGGTTACACCTTC
>TRBJ2-5|TRBV12-5|NA|TRBD2
CASASGRQETQYF
TGTGCTAGCGCTAGCGGGAGGCAAGAGACCCAGTACTTC
>TRBJ2-7|TRBV4-1|NA|NA
CASSLGQGGYEQYF
TGCGCCAGCAGCCTAGGACAGGGAGGGTACGAGCAGTACTTC
>TRBJ1-3|TRBV18|NA|NA
CASSPPSGILGNTIYF
TGTGCCAGCTCACCACCGTCGGGGATCTTAGGAAACACCATATATTTT
>TRBJ2-1|TRBV21-1|NA|NA
CASGGGVRSNEQFF
TGTGCCAGTGGAGGGGGCGTTCGAAGCAATGAGCAGTTCTTC
>TRBJ2-3|TRBV11-3|NA|TRBD2
CASSLGTSAHSTDTQYF
TGTGCCAGCAGCCTCGGGACTAGCGCTCATAGCACAGATACGCAGTATTTT
>TRBJ2-7|TRBV4-2|NA|NA
CASSQSHGYEQYF
TGTGCCAGCAGCCAAAGCCACGGCTACGAGCAGTACTTC
>TRBJ2-7|TRBV11-2|NA|TRBD1
CASSSAGTVYEQYF
TGTGCCAGCAGCTCCGCCGGGACAGTTTACGAGCAGTACTTC
>TRBJ1-2|TRBV28|NA|NA
CASSLAYRAFGGYTF
TGTGCCAGCAGTTTGGCATACAGGGCTTTTGGAGGCTACACCTTC
>TRBJ2-7|TRBV6-2/TRBV6-3|NA|TRBD1
CASSYTGTVYEQYF
TGTGCCAGCAGTTACACAGGGACAGTTTACGAGCAGTACTTC
>TRBJ2-1|TRBV5-4|NA|TRBD2
CASSLAGGRGYNEQFF
TGTGCCAGCAGCTTGGCAGGCGGGAGGGGCTACAATGAGCAGTTCTTC
>TRBJ1-3|TRBV5-1|few|NA
CASSLEGLGNTIYF
TGCGCCAGCAGCTTGGAGGGCCTCGGAAACACCATATATTTT
>TRBJ2-1|TRBV9|once|NA
CASSVAAVSSYNEQFF
TGTGCCAGCAGCGTAGCGGCAGTGAGCTCCTACAATGAGCAGTTCTTC
>TRBJ1-5|TRBV6-5|few|TRBD1
CASSYGRGRNQPQHF
TGTGCCAGCAGTTATGGCAGGGGGAGGAATCAGCCCCAGCATTTT
>TRBJ2-7|TRBV18|NA|TRBD2
CASSPSGTSYEQYF
TGTGCCAGCTCACCCTCCGGGACTAGCTACGAGCAGTACTTC
>TRBJ1-1|TRBV4-2|NA|NA
CASSQDRGYTEAFF
TGTGCCAGCAGCCAAGATCGAGGATACACTGAAGCTTTCTTT
>TRBJ1-2|TRBV28|NA|NA
CASSSPGSVYGYTF
TGTGCCAGCAGTTCCCCGGGGTCTGTCTATGGCTACACCTTC
>TRBJ2-7|TRBV30|NA|NA
CAWSVVDMGEQYF
TGTGCCTGGAGTGTAGTGGATATGGGGGAGCAGTACTTC